This T cell receptor beta chain was sequenced for a study of CD8 T cells in Susac syndrome. This CDR3 spans 14 amino acids. The germline V gene has CDR1 LNHNV and CDR2 YYDKDF (reference sequence). V was clipped by 0 bases and J by 6 bases, with 11 bases between them. With random hexamers, roughly 0.45 to 1 ug RNA was reverse transcribed. TCRdb ran MiXCR on the immunoSEQ multiplex PCR reads and lists one entry per CDR3 protein. The sample carries about 200,000 distinct CDR3 sequences, under 97% recorded once. The study used treatment-naive patients who had stable or active relapsing-remitting disease as multiple sclerosis controls.

Sequenced: CD4+ T cells from PBMCs. The sequence was collected from a human donor with multiple sclerosis. The genes are TRBV15 and TRBJ1-2, with a weak D call TRBD1 (6 bases). CDR3 DNA: TGTGCCACCAGCAGAGACCTGGACAGCCATGGCTACACCTTC. The encoded protein is CATSRDLDSHGYTF.